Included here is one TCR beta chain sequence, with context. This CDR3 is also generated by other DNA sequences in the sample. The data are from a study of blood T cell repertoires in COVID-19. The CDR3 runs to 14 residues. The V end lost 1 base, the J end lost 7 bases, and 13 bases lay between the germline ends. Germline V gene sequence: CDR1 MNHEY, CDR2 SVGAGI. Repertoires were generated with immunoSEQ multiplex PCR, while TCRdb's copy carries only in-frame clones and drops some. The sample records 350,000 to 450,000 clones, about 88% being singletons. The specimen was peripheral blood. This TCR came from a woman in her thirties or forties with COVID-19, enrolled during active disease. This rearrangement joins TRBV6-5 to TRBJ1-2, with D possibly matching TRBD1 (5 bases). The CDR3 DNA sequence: TGTGCCAGCAGTTACTTCCGGGGCGGGGGTGGCTACACCTTC. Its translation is CASSYFRGGGGYTF.